This T cell receptor (beta chain) was obtained from a study of blood T cell repertoires in COVID-19. As for the study in general: Acute and convalescent COVID-19 samples came from the United States, Italy and Spain. The analysed material was cDNA or gDNA that came from T cells, B-cell-depleted T cells, or PBMCs.

Germline V CDR1 and CDR2: WNHNN, SYGVQD (reference sequence). The CDR3 has 15 residues. V shed 3 bases and J 10 bases; nucleotides not matched to a gene: 9. Study processing details: Estimates of nucleated cell counts were drawn from the amplification of reference gene primers. TCRdb's copy holds only in-frame clones and misses some; the assay was immunoSEQ multiplex PCR. The DNA gave D and trimming, while V, J and clone size come from that table. The sample yields 53,000 or so clones, over 90% seen once. The table lists this clone with a few counts. The source of this sequence is a human donor in a cohort sampled during active COVID-19. Sequenced input: peripheral blood. V usage is TRBV10-1 and J usage is TRBJ1-6; 7 nucleotides match TRBD1. The CDR3 nucleotides are TGCGCCAGCAGTGATGGACAGGCGAAAGGATCACCCCTCCACTTT. This encodes CASSDGQAKGSPLHF.